This TCR beta chain was observed in a study of molecular identifiers for immune sequencing clone quantification. CDR3 length: 15 amino acids. The V gene end was trimmed by 6 bases and the J gene end by 1 base; junction bases not matched to a gene: 4. Each CDR3 protein is one row after TCRdb ran MiXCR on the PCR reads. The table includes about 640,000 distinct CDR3 sequences, less than 20% detected once. The table lists this clonotype with many counts. Material for sequencing was naive CD8+ T cells from blood, with Jurkat cell RNA spiked in. The subset here: FACS-sorted CD8+CD4-CCR7+CD45RA+ naive T cells. This chain links TRBV12-3 or TRBV12-4 with TRBJ2-3; the match to TRBD1 covers 10 bases. The TCR comes from a human donor in good health. Some libraries in this study had Jurkat cell RNA spiked in. Here the CDR3 reads CASRGDRGGTDTQYF. DNA of the CDR3: TGTGCCAGCAGAGGGGACAGGGGAGGCACAGATACGCAGTATTTT.